This T cell receptor (beta chain) was identified during a study of blood T cell repertoires in COVID-19. Study-wide background: COVID-19 samples, acute and convalescent, were from the United States, Italy and Spain. The analysed material was cDNA or gDNA that came from T cells, B-cell-depleted T cells, or PBMCs.

In the authors' workflow: Amplifying reference gene primers gave estimates of nucleated cell counts. Assay used: immunoSEQ multiplex PCR; TCRdb lists only in-frame clones, some missing. That table furnishes V, J and clone size, whereas the DNA furnished D and trimming. Of a few hundred thousand clones listed, approximately 86% are singletons. Trimming removed 1 base at V and 11 bases at J, with 17 bases between. This CDR3 is 14 amino acids long. Germline CDR1 is SGHDT and CDR2 is YYEEEE. Sequencing was done on a sample of peripheral blood. The rearrangement joins TRBV5-6 to TRBJ2-3; perhaps TRBD2 as D (5 bases). This TCR came from a human donor in a cohort sampled during active COVID-19. The CDR3 reads CASSLRTSGSLQYF. The CDR3 DNA sequence: TGTGCCAGCAGCTTGCGGACTTCGGGGTCGCTGCAGTATTTT.